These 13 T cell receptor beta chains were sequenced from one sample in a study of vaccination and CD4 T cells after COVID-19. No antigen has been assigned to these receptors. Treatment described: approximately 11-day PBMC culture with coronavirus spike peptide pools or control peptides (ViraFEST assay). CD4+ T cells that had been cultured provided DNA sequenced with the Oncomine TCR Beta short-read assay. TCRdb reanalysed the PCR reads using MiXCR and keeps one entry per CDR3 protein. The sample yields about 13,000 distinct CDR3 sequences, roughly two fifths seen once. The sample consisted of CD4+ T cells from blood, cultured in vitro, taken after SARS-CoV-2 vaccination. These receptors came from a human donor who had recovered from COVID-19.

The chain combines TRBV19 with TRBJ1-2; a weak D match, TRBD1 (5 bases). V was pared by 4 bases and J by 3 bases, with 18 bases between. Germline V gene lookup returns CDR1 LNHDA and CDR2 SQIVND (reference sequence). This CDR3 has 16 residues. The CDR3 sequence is CASSSRTRTLYYGYTF. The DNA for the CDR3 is TGTGCCAGTAGTAGCCGGACACGGACCCTTTACTATGGCTACACCTTC.

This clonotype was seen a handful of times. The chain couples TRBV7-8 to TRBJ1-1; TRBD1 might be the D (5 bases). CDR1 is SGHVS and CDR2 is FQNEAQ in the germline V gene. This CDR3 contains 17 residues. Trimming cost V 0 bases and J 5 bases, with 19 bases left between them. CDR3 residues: CASSLATSGGAGTEAFF. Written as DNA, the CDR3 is TGTGCCAGCAGCTTAGCGACGTCGGGAGGGGCGGGGACTGAAGCTTTCTTT.

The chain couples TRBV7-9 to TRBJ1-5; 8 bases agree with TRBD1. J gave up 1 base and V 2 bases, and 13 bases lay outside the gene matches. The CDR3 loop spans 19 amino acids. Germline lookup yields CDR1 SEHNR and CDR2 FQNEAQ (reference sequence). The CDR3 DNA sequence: TGTGCCAGCAGCTTACTCCGGGACAGGAGTTCTAGGAGCAATCAGCCCCAGCATTTT. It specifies CASSLLRDRSSRSNQPQHF.

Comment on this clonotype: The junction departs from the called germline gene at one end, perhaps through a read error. The CDR3 is CANSLGTSGTYEQYF. CDR3 sequence (DNA): TGTGCCAACAGCTTAGGGACTAGCGGGACCTACGAGCAGTACTTC. V gene TRBV7-7 combines with J gene TRBJ2-7; 13 bases line up with TRBD2. The length of the CDR3 is 15 residues. Germline V gene lookup returns CDR1 SSHAT and CDR2 FNYEAQ (reference sequence).

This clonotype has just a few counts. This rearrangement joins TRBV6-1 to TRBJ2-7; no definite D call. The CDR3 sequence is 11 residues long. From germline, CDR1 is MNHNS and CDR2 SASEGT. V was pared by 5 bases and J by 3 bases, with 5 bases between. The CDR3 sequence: CASSRLYEQYF. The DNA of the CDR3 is TGTGCCAGCAGTCGGCTCTACGAGCAGTACTTC.

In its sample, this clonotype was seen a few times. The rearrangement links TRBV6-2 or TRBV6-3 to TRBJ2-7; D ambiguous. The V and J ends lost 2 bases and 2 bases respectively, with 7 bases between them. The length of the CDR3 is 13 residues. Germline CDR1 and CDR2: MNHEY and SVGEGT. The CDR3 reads CASSYAGPYEQYF. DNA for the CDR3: TGTGCCAGCAGTTACGCCGGACCCTACGAGCAGTACTTC.

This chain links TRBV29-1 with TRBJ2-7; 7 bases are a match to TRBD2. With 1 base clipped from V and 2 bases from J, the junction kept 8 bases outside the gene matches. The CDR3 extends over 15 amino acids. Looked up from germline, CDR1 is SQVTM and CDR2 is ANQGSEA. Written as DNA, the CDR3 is TGCAGCGTTGAAGGGTGGGGAGGGGTAACCTACGAGCAGTACTTC. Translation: CSVEGWGGVTYEQYF.

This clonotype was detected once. DNA for the CDR3: TGTGCCAGCAGTGAGATACAGGGTCAGGGGGAGCTGTTTTTT. Amino acids: CASSEIQGQGELFF. The chain couples TRBV12-3 or TRBV12-4 to TRBJ2-2, with a tentative D call TRBD1 (6 bases). The CDR3 contains 14 residues. Between the trimmed V and J ends, which lost 5 bases and 8 bases, there was a span of 15 bases.

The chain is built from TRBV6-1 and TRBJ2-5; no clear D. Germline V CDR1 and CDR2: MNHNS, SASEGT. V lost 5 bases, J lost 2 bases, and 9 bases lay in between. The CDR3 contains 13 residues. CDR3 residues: CASSPPVQETQYF. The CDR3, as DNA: TGTGCCAGCAGTCCCCCTGTGCAAGAGACCCAGTACTTC.

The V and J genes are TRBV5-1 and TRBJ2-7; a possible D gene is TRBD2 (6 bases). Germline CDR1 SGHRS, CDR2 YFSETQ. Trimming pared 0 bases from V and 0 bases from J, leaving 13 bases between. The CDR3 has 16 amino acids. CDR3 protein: CASSLEGGAVSYEQYF. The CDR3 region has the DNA TGCGCCAGCAGCTTGGAAGGAGGGGCTGTCTCCTACGAGCAGTACTTC.

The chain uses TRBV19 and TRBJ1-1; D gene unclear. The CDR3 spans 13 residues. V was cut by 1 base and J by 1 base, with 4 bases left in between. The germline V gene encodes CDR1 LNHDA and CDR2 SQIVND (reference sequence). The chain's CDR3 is CASSIATNTEAFF. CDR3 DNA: TGTGCCAGTAGTATAGCCACGAACACTGAAGCTTTCTTT.

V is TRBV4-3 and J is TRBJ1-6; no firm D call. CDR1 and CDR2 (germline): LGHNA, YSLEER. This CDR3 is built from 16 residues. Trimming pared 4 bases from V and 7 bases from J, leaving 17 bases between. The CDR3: CASSRDPTADNSPLHF. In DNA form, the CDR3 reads TGCGCCAGCAGCCGAGATCCAACAGCGGACAATTCACCCCTCCACTTT.

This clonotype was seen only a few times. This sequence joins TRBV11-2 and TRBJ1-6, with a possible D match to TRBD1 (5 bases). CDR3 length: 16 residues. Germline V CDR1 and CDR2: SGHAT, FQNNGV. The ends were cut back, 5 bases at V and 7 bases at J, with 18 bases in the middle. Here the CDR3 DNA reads TGTGCCAGCAGCGGTGGGGCAGGGATTTTGAATTCACCCCTCCACTTT. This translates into CASSGGAGILNSPLHF.